The rows below give T cell receptor beta chains drawn from one sample of a study of blood T cell repertoires in COVID-19. Generated by immunoSEQ multiplex PCR, the TCRdb table keeps only in-frame clones and is missing some. The sample consists of 250,000 to 350,000 clones, more than 70% of them appearing once. Sequencing input: peripheral blood. Source of these receptors: a woman aged 45-65 years who had recovered from COVID-19. Each CDR3 is given with its conserved first and last residue. The D gene is left open where the match is weak. A clone size is listed for some rows: how often the clone was seen (once, few, many), or a class if it is expanded.

TRBD2 | . | TRBJ2-7 | TRBV7-9 | TGTGCCAGCAGCTTACACCGGGGGGTCCACGAGCAGTACTTC | CASSLHRGVHEQYF
. | . | TRBJ2-7 | TRBV14 | TGTGCCAGCAGCCAAGTCAGGTCTGAAATATACGAGCAGTACTTC | CASSQVRSEIYEQYF
. | . | TRBJ1-2 | TRBV7-8 | TGTGCCAGCAGCCAAAACAAGGGCTACACCTTC | CASSQNKGYTF
. | . | TRBJ1-2 | TRBV3-1/TRBV3-2 | TGTGCCAGCAGCCAAGCCCGAGACAGTCTGTCCTATGGCTACACCTTC | CASSQARDSLSYGYTF
. | . | TRBJ2-3 | TRBV12-3/TRBV12-4 | TGTGCCAGCAGTTTCTCTCGAGCGGATACGCAGTATTTT | CASSFSRADTQYF
. | . | TRBJ2-2 | TRBV10-3 | TGTGCCATCAGTGGCGGCCCCGGGGAGCTGTTTTTT | CAISGGPGELFF
. | once | TRBJ1-1 | TRBV7-9 | TGTGCCAGCAACTTCGGGGGAGGGAACACTGAAGCTTTCTTT | CASNFGGGNTEAFF
. | . | TRBJ2-1 | TRBV4-3 | TGCGCCAGCAGCCAGACAATCGGGACACTTGAGCAGTTCTTC | CASSQTIGTLEQFF
TRBD1 | . | TRBJ1-6 | TRBV6-4 | TGTGCCAGCAGTGACTCCGGGCTCGGACAGGGGAATTCACCCCTCCACTTT | CASSDSGLGQGNSPLHF
TRBD1 | . | TRBJ2-5 | TRBV2 | TGTGCCAGCAGTGGACAGGGAGAAGAGACCCAGTACTTC | CASSGQGEETQYF
TRBD1 | . | TRBJ1-4 | TRBV7-8 | TGTGCCAGCAGCGCACAGGACAGGGGGAATGAAAAACTGTTTTTT | CASSAQDRGNEKLFF